This is a list of T cell receptor beta chains from one sample in a study of vaccination and CD4 T cells after COVID-19. TCRdb ran MiXCR on the PCR reads and lists one entry per CDR3 protein. The sample shows more than 12,000 distinct CDR3 sequences, about 77% of them seen only once. Antigen specificity for these receptors is unknown. This material consisted of CD4+ T cells from blood, cultured in vitro, taken after SARS-CoV-2 vaccination. Receptor source: a human donor who received a COVID-19 vaccine. Both conserved end residues are part of each CDR3. A D gene is named only where the DNA matches it firmly. Only some rows state a clone size, as once, few, many or a class for expanded clones.

CASSMAGEIEQFF	TGTGCCAGTAGTATGGCGGGGGAGATTGAGCAGTTCTTC	TRBD2	TRBJ2-1	.	TRBV19
CASSTLAGVTGELFF	TGTGCCAGTAGTACACTAGCGGGGGTTACCGGGGAGCTGTTTTTT	TRBD2	TRBJ2-2	.	TRBV19
CSARAQQGARNSPLHF	TGCAGTGCTAGAGCCCAACAGGGGGCTAGAAATTCACCCCTCCACTTT	TRBD1	TRBJ1-6	once	TRBV20-1
CASSPGPRRDTQYF	TGCGCCAGCAGCCCGGGCCCTCGGCGTGATACGCAGTATTTT	.	TRBJ2-3	.	TRBV5-1
CASSDDGPAYGYTF	TGTGCCAGCAGTGATGATGGGCCAGCCTATGGCTACACCTTC	.	TRBJ1-2	medium-sized	TRBV2
CATSDSASYEQYF	TGTGCCACCAGTGATTCAGCCTCCTACGAGCAGTACTTC	.	TRBJ2-7	once	TRBV24-1
CASSLYELHTDTQYF	TGTGCCAGCAGCTTATACGAGCTACACACAGATACGCAGTATTTT	.	TRBJ2-3	.	TRBV12-1
CASGLAGTNTEAFF	TGTGCTAGTGGTTTGGCCGGAACGAACACTGAAGCTTTCTTT	.	TRBJ1-1	.	TRBV12-5
CASSLGVGTDNQPQHF	TGCGCCAGCAGCTTGGGGGTAGGGACAGACAATCAGCCCCAGCATTTT	TRBD1	TRBJ1-5	.	TRBV5-1
CASSRGGVSGDYGYTF	TGTGCCAGCAGCCGCGGGGGGGTCTCCGGGGACTATGGCTACACCTTC	.	TRBJ1-2	.	TRBV11-3
CATSRDFGEMNTEAFF	TGTGCCACCAGCAGAGATTTTGGGGAAATGAACACTGAAGCTTTCTTT	.	TRBJ1-1	.	TRBV15
CATSRDLGASNYGYTF	TGTGCCACCAGCAGAGATTTGGGGGCTTCTAACTATGGCTACACCTTC	.	TRBJ1-2	few	TRBV15
CASSKWDNSGNTIYF	TGTGCCAGCAGCAAATGGGACAACTCTGGAAACACCATATATTTT	.	TRBJ1-3	once	TRBV25-1
CASSLSGQAFYGYTF	TGTGCCAGCAGCTTATCAGGACAGGCTTTCTATGGCTACACCTTC	TRBD1	TRBJ1-2	few	TRBV7-2
CAWRPDGTSSYEQYF	TGTGCCTGGAGACCCGACGGGACCTCCTCCTACGAGCAGTACTTC	.	TRBJ2-7	.	TRBV30
CASSERLRREADTQYF	TGTGCCAGCAGTGAAAGGTTGCGCAGGGAGGCAGATACGCAGTATTTT	.	TRBJ2-3	.	TRBV6-1